This T cell receptor beta chain was identified during a study of human T cells and chemical hapten exposure (dated by TCRdb to the early 2020s). About the full investigation: For sensitization, 2% DPC in acetone was applied to a 2 cm by 2 cm area of upper inner arm skin. Twenty-nine alopecia patients gave blood for TCR sequencing at one to four time points (pre-sensitization, 2, 6 and 24 weeks). Weekly therapeutic DPC doses were additionally applied to the scalp of patients throughout the roughly 23-week study period. Blood samples were taken from patients before sensitization (week 0) and then at 2, 6 and about 24 weeks after DPC sensitization. This study followed changes in the peripheral blood TCR repertoire in vivo during primary and secondary sensitization of alopecia patients to the hapten diphenylcyclopropenone (DPC). Most of the patients in the cohort were female, and the cohort covered alopecia areata with under or over 50% scalp involvement, alopecia totalis and alopecia universalis. Patch testing was performed on the upper back with Finn chambers containing 0.01% DPC, and the patch tests were scored after 6 days according to International Contact Dermatitis Research Group standards. Libraries were combined into a pool for sequencing, and differences in TCR yield between samples came mainly from small differences in library volumes within the pool. Summary of the overall study and its limitations: DPC sensitization did not change how many TCRs were above 1 in 1000 frequency, and no evidence was found of alterations in global repertoire structure. All patients had alopecia, a presumed autoimmune disease, so their immune response might differ from that of healthy individuals. After repeated subsampling, changes were observed in the strength of the expansion versus patch-test correlation and in the threshold at which the correlation became significant. Significantly more large CDR3 similarity clusters were formed by expanded TCRs than by pre-sensitization or healthy control sets, consistent with antigen-driven responses. Patch test score correlated positively with the number of PT1 expanded TCRs, reaching significance at thresholds 8, 16 and 32 but not at 4.

Points on this clonotype: Its antigen has not been determined. One base away there is no much larger clone; base qualities are not given.

Libraries came from RACE. Sequencer: NextSeq 500. During library preparation, unique molecular identifiers were attached to individual cDNA molecules so that TCRs could be counted quantitatively and reproducibly. Each blood RNA sample was used to sequence both TCR alpha and TCR beta chains. In the authors' own workflow: A median of approximately 100,000 TCRs per sample was observed, with a range of 23,224 to 690,600. V, J and CDR3 annotation of the TCR reads was carried out using the Decombinator software suite. To make PS versus PT1 abundance plots, every sample was subsampled to the same number of TCRs (28,000). TCRs were defined as expanded if absent before sensitization and observed at least eight times at the 2-week time point. TCRdb reran the public reads through fastp at Q25 and MiXCR, keeping productive beta chains. Rows with one shared CDR3 protein collapse into an entry with the most common genes and DNA. TCRdb assigned the V and J calls; the authors' analysis was not used. The table for this sample lists 300,000 to 450,000 distinct CDR3 sequences; roughly 5% of them were counted only once. In total, the top ten clones hold 2.6% of the sample.

Taken with the paper, the label for time point translates to: pre-sensitization, week 0. The sample's treatment or condition, from its label and the paper: therapeutic diphenylcyclopropenone sensitization with weekly scalp DPC. At every patch-test visit, the blood draw took place before the patch test was put on. Eligible patients were aged 18 to 70, diagnosed with alopecia, deemed suitable for DPC therapy, and excluded if pregnant. Total RNA was extracted from unfractionated whole blood that had been collected in Tempus Blood RNA tubes. CDR1 KGHSH and CDR2 LQKENI were looked up in the germline V gene. The CDR3 covers 15 residues, taking in both the cysteine and the phenylalanine. Here the CDR3 DNA is all that survives: 45 bases in frame from base 1. The junction carries 16 bases between V and J, which are trimmed by 1 base and 9 bases respectively.

This clonotype was obtained from a woman in her forties or fifties with alopecia areata. Some clones in this sample may be carry-over from other donors' samples. The V and J segments used are TRBV18 and TRBJ2-1; TRBD2 is possibly the D segment (5 matching bases). The sample here was whole blood, taken in connection with sensitization to the hapten diphenylcyclopropenone (DPC). CDR3 loop: CASSPRELKLGEQFF. The bases are TGTGCCAGCTCACCACGGGAGCTTAAGTTAGGTGAGCAGTTCTTC.